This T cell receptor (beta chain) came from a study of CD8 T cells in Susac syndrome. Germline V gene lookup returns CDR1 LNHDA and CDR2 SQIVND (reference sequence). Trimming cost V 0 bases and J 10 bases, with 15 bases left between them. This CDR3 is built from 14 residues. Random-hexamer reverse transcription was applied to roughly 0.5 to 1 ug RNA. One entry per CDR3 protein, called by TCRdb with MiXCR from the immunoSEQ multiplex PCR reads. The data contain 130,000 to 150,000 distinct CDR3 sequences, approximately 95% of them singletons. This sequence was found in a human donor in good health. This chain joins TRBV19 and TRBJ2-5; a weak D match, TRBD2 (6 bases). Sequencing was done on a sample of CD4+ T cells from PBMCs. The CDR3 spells CASSIEEGGGFQYF. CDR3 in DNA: TGTGCCAGTAGTATAGAAGAGGGAGGCGGATTCCAGTACTTC.